What follows describes a single T cell receptor beta chain. The sample originates from a study of blood T cell repertoires in COVID-19. Study-wide background: COVID-19 samples collected from the United States, Italy and Spain covered acute and convalescent phases.

The assay was immunoSEQ multiplex PCR, and TCRdb's table has in-frame clones only and misses some. The sample has under 150,000 clones; approximately 90% are singletons. J was trimmed by 6 bases and V by 4 bases; bases with no gene match: 10. The germline V gene encodes CDR1 LGHNA and CDR2 YNFKEQ. The CDR3 length is 16 residues. Sequencing was done on a sample of peripheral blood. The TCR comes from a human donor in a cohort sampled during active COVID-19. V and J are TRBV4-2 and TRBJ2-1; TRBD2 matches at 9 bases. CDR3 residues: CASSLPGTSLSNEQFF. DNA of the CDR3: TGTGCCAGCAGCCTCCCCGGGACTAGCTTATCCAATGAGCAGTTCTTC.